The 17 T cell receptor beta chains in this list originate from one sample, sequenced in a study of blood T cell repertoires in COVID-19. The assay was immunoSEQ multiplex PCR, and TCRdb's table has in-frame clones only and misses some. The sample lists about 150,000 clones, 85% to 90% seen once, with approximately 2.8% in the top ten. Sequenced input: peripheral blood. The source of these receptors is an older woman with active COVID-19.

The chain carries TRBV6-2 or TRBV6-3 and TRBJ1-2; tentative D call: TRBD1 (5 bases). Per germline, CDR1 MNHEY and CDR2 SVGEGT. The V end was cut by 5 bases, the J end by 8 bases, with 15 bases between. This CDR3 has 13 residues. The DNA of the CDR3 is TGTGCCAGCAGTCCCCAGGGCGGGAGCGGCTACACCTTC. This codes for CASSPQGGSGYTF.

This chain links TRBV2 with TRBJ2-7, with a tentative D call TRBD1 (5 bases). V gave up 7 bases and J gave up 3 bases, with 10 bases separating them. Germline-derived CDR1 and CDR2 are SNHLY and FYNNEI. The CDR3 sequence is 12 residues long. CDR3 in amino acids: CASTLGDYEQYF. DNA for the CDR3: TGTGCCAGCACCCTAGGGGACTACGAGCAGTACTTC.

The rearrangement joins TRBV7-9 to TRBJ2-5; no clear D. Germline CDR1 SEHNR, CDR2 FQNEAQ (reference sequence). V was pared by 5 bases and J by 5 bases, with 15 bases between. CDR3 size: 14 residues. The CDR3: CASSLTSGAETQYF. CDR3 bases: TGTGCCAGCAGCCTTACGTCTGGAGCTGAGACCCAGTACTTC.

The chain uses TRBV6-5 and TRBJ1-5; 7 bases line up with TRBD1. Losses at the gene ends were 6 bases for V and 3 bases for J; bases not matched to a gene: 5. The CDR3 has 14 amino acids. CDR1 and CDR2 from the germline V gene are MNHEY and SVGAGI. CDR3 in amino acids: CASRRTGVNQPQHF. The CDR3 region has the DNA TGTGCCAGCAGGCGGACAGGCGTCAATCAGCCCCAGCATTTT.

The chain joins TRBV10-3 to TRBJ2-1; D might be TRBD2 (6 bases). This CDR3 is 15 amino acids long. The V end lost 3 bases, the J end lost 10 bases, and 19 bases lay between the germline ends. Germline loops: CDR1 ENHRY, CDR2 SYGVKD. In DNA form, the CDR3 reads TGTGCCATCAGTGATAGAGCGGGCCGACTGAGCGAGCAGTTCTTC. Translation gives CAISDRAGRLSEQFF.

Of note for this clone: The limits of the CDR3 on the DNA are not certain, so only TCRdb's listed CDR3 is given. The chain employs TRBV11-3 and TRBJ2-3; TRBD2 reflects the table's D call only, with no check against the DNA. The CDR3 length equals 13 residues, ends included. Germline CDR1 reads SGHNT; CDR2 reads YENEEA. CDR3 loop: CASSFGPGTSRYF.

Concerning this clone: Distinct nucleotide sequences in the sample also encode this CDR3. V is TRBV2 and J is TRBJ2-2; 10 bases map to TRBD2. Germline CDR1 SNHLY, CDR2 FYNNEI. The V and J ends lost 5 bases and 2 bases, in that order; junction bases with no gene match: 2. The CDR3 covers 15 residues. The DNA of the CDR3 is TGTGCCAGCAGTCGGACTAGCGGTAACACCGGGGAGCTGTTTTTT. It encodes CASSRTSGNTGELFF.

The chain has TRBV5-4 and TRBJ2-2; 16 nucleotides match TRBD2. This CDR3 comprises 18 residues. The germline gives CDR1 SGHNT, CDR2 YYREEE (reference sequence). The trim removed 4 bases at V and 6 bases at J, leaving 9 bases unmatched. The CDR3 protein is CASSTMGLAGGRAGELFF. In nucleotides, the CDR3 is TGTGCCAGCAGCACGATGGGACTAGCGGGAGGGCGCGCCGGGGAGCTGTTTTTT.

This rearrangement joins TRBV28 to TRBJ1-6; D perhaps matches TRBD1 (5 bases). Trimming stripped 5 bases from V and 7 bases from J, with 15 bases between. From germline, CDR1 is MDHEN and CDR2 SYDVKM. The length of the CDR3 is 15 residues. CDR3 sequence reads: CASSPSPGSNSPLHF. The DNA of the CDR3 is TGTGCCAGCAGTCCCTCTCCAGGGTCAAATTCACCCCTCCACTTT.

CDR3 DNA: TGTGCCAGCAGCCTTAACAATGAGCAGTTCTTC. Translating gives CASSLNNEQFF. V gene TRBV6-2 or TRBV6-3 combines with J gene TRBJ2-1; no clear D. This CDR3 spans 11 amino acids. V dropped 6 bases and J dropped 5 bases, with 5 bases sitting between them. Germline assignment: CDR1 MNHEY and CDR2 SVGEGT.

The rearrangement uses TRBV7-9 and TRBJ2-7, with D hard to call. Trimming pared 0 bases from V and 3 bases from J, leaving 12 bases between. In germline, CDR1 is SEHNR, CDR2 FQNEAQ (reference sequence). The CDR3 runs to 15 residues. CDR3 amino acids: CASSLASRGYYEQYF. In DNA, the CDR3 is TGTGCCAGCAGCTTAGCTTCTCGCGGATACTACGAGCAGTACTTC. The entire variable domain, with the rest obtained from reference TRBV7-9 and TRBJ2-7, is as follows: DTGVSQNPRHKITKRGQNVTFRCDPISEHNRLYWYRQTLGQGPEFLTYFQNEAQLEKSRLLSDRFSAERPKGSFSTLEIQRTEQGDSAMYLCASSLASRGYYEQYFGPGTRLTVT.

The rearrangement links TRBV29-1 to TRBJ1-2, with a possible D match to TRBD1 (6 bases). The CDR3 loop spans 12 amino acids. Germline V gene sequence: CDR1 SQVTM, CDR2 ANQGSEA. V was trimmed by 6 bases and J by 8 bases, leaving 16 bases between them. For the CDR3, the DNA is TGCAGCGTCTACGACAGGACGGGGGGCTACACCTTC. This gives the protein CSVYDRTGGYTF.

The chain combines TRBV3-1 (or the pseudogene TRBV3-2) with TRBJ2-5, with D tentatively TRBD2 (5 bases). Germline-derived CDR1 and CDR2 are LGHDT and YNNKEL (reference sequence). The germline V and J ends were trimmed by 0 bases and 4 bases, with 21 bases remaining between them. CDR3 length: 18 amino acids. The CDR3 spells CASSQDTLRRRSRETQYF. As DNA, the CDR3 is TGTGCCAGCAGCCAAGATACTCTGAGGAGGCGGAGTCGAGAGACCCAGTACTTC.

V and J are TRBV9 and TRBJ1-3, with D uncertain. Germline CDR1 reads SGDLS; CDR2 reads YYNGEE. V was trimmed by 0 bases and J by 4 bases, leaving 5 bases between them. This CDR3 has 13 residues. CDR3 coding DNA: TGTGCCAGCAGCGTAGATCTGGGAAACACCATATATTTT. Its translation: CASSVDLGNTIYF.

The chain has TRBV30 and TRBJ2-2; TRBD2 matches at 9 bases. Trimming removed 0 bases from V and 3 bases from J; junction bases left unmatched: 8. Germline-derived CDR1 and CDR2 are GTSNPN and SVGIG (reference sequence). The CDR3 has 17 amino acids. The CDR3 DNA sequence: TGTGCCTGGAGTGTACGGGCTAGCGGGATACACACCGGGGAGCTGTTTTTT. Protein product: CAWSVRASGIHTGELFF.

J is TRBJ2-5 and V is TRBV7-9; TRBD2 agrees at 12 bases. The germline CDR1 and CDR2 sequences are SEHNR and FQNEAQ (reference sequence). The V segment lost 3 bases and the J segment 5 bases; nucleotides outside the gene matches: 7. The CDR3 length is 16 residues. The CDR3 DNA is TGTGCCAGCAGCTTTCTAGCGGGAGGGCCGAGGGAGACCCAGTACTTC. Translation gives CASSFLAGGPRETQYF. The full variable domain, rest sourced from reference TRBV7-9 and TRBJ2-5, is DTGVSQNPRHKITKRGQNVTFRCDPISEHNRLYWYRQTLGQGPEFLTYFQNEAQLEKSRLLSDRFSAERPKGSFSTLEIQRTEQGDSAMYLCASSFLAGGPRETQYFGPGTRLLVL.

V gene TRBV6-6 combines with J gene TRBJ2-3; weak D call: TRBD1 (6 bases). Between the trimmed V and J ends, which lost 6 bases and 3 bases, there was a span of 19 bases. The germline gives CDR1 MNHNY, CDR2 SVGAGI (reference sequence). The CDR3 is made up of 16 amino acids. CDR3 amino acids: CASSQGTNRLTDTQYF. The DNA of the CDR3 is TGTGCCAGCAGCCAAGGGACAAACCGGCTGACAGATACGCAGTATTTT.